This TCR beta chain was retrieved from a study of response to subunit inactivated influenza vaccine (dated 2018 in TCRdb). Regarding the study in general: To follow how T cells responded to a trivalent subunit inactivated influenza vaccine, the researchers relied on deep quantitative profiling of the T cell receptor repertoire.

Library preparation was by RT-PCR. The reads were generated on an Illumina HiSeq 2500. TCRdb reprocessing: public reads trimmed at Q25 with fastp, clones called with MiXCR, in-frame beta chains kept. Every distinct CDR3 protein forms one entry, paired with its most common genes and DNA. This sample lists about 540,000 distinct CDR3 sequences; 20% to 25% were detected once. Jointly, the top ten make up around 2.8% of the sample. The CDR3 holds 14 amino acids from the cysteine to the phenylalanine. Here the CDR3 DNA is all that survives: 42 bases in frame from base 1. Here V drops 2 bases and J drops 6 bases, and the junction holds 4 bases not matched to any gene. In the case of this clonotype: The antigen it binds to is not known. Per-nucleotide qualities are absent, and no much larger clonotype sits a single base away.

Overall study results and their limits: According to the authors, only a limited number of new T cells may be recruited by each seasonal influenza vaccination.

The sample was also linked to a second study, of T cells expressing NK-cell markers. As the second paper documents: TCR beta cDNA libraries were prepared using 5'RACE template switching, which introduced a universal primer site and unique molecular identifiers. TCR beta-chain repertoires were profiled in sorted CD3+CD56+NKG2C+, CD3+CD56+NKG2C- and CD3+CD56-NKG2C+ T-cell subsets from fewer than 10 donors. Of the eight sequenced donors, seven were found to be HCMV-seropositive and one was found to be HCMV-seronegative. To restrict sorting to alphabetaTCR-expressing T cells, an anti-gammadeltaTCR antibody was added in several experiments. For six donors, the dominant CD3+CD56+NKG2C+ clonotypes were among the top 10 CD8+ clonotypes and accounted for about 1.0-8% of CD8+ T cells. Those dominant clonotypes were again the most abundant among CD3+CD56-NKG2C+ cells in a few donors, at about 25-60.1%. Whether the expanded NKG2C-expressing T cell clones were specific for HCMV antigens was left unclear. All eight donors whose samples were sequenced were randomly selected healthy volunteers, three of them men and five women. HCMV serostatus was determined by detecting HCMV-specific IgG in serum with a commercial ELISA kit. Peripheral blood mononuclear cells were isolated from blood by Ficoll density gradient centrifugation. Using Miltenyi isolation kits, CD4+ and CD8+ T cells were isolated from PBMC through magnetic immunoseparation. Synthesis of cDNA was primed from the TCR beta constant segment and was followed by two consecutive PCR amplification steps. Sequencing of the libraries produced 2 x 150 bp reads on Illumina HiSeq 2000/2500, MiSeq or NextSeq. MIGEC handled demultiplexing of the reads and grouping by UMI, while MiTCR was used to assemble and quantify clonotypes. To exclude erroneous sequences, only TCR cDNA sequences supported by at least two reads were retained. Downstream repertoire analysis used the tcR package, and clonotypes were matched across fractions by CDR3 nucleotide sequence plus V segment. VDJmatch was used to annotate antigen specificity against VDJdb, with one amino acid substitution in CDR3 permitted.

The chain joins TRBV12-3 or TRBV12-4 to TRBJ2-3; 8 middle bases align to TRBD1. This TCR came from a man aged 45 to 65 who received an inactivated influenza vaccine. Donor details come from another sample of the same person, matched by shared clones. Sequencing used CD4+ T cells sorted from PBMCs, obtained 12 days after vaccination. The CDR3 is CASSLTGGWDTQYF. The nucleotides read TGTGCCAGCAGTTTAACAGGGGGTTGGGATACGCAGTATTTT.